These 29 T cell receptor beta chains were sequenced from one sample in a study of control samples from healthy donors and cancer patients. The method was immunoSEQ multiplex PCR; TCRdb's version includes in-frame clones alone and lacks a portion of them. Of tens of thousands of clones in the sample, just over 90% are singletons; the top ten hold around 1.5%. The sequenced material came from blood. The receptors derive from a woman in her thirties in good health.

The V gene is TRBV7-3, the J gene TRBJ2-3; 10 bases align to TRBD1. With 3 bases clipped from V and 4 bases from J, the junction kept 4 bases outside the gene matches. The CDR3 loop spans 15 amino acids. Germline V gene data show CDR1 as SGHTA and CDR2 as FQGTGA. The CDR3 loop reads CASSFQGQGADTQYF. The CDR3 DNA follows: TGTGCCAGCAGCTTTCAAGGACAGGGGGCAGATACGCAGTATTTT.

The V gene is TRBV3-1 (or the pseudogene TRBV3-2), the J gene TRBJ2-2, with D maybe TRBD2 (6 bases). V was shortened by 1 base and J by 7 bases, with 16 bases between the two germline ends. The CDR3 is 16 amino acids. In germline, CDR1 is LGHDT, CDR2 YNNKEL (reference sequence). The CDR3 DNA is TGTGCCAGCAGCCAAGGTTCGACGGGGGTTGTCGGGGAGCTGTTTTTT. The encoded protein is CASSQGSTGVVGELFF.

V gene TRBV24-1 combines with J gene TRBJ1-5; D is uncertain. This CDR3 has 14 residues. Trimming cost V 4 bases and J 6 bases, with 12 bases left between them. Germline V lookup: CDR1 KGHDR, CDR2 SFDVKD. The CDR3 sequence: CATSDSVMTQPQHF. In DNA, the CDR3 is TGTGCCACCAGTGACTCAGTGATGACTCAGCCCCAGCATTTT.

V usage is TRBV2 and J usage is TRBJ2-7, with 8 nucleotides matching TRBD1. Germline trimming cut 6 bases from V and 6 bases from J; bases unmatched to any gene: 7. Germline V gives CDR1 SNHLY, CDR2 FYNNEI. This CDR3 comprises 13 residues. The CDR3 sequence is CASSVQQGGEQYF. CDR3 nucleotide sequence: TGTGCCAGCAGCGTTCAACAGGGGGGCGAGCAGTACTTC.

CDR3 loop: CAWSDGLASTDTQYF. The DNA for the CDR3 is TGTGCCTGGAGTGACGGACTTGCTAGCACAGATACGCAGTATTTT. The chain links TRBV30 to TRBJ2-3; D may be TRBD2 (5 bases). From germline, CDR1 is GTSNPN and CDR2 SVGIG (reference sequence). V dropped 1 base and J dropped 0 bases, with 11 bases sitting between them. The CDR3 sequence is 15 residues long.

The DNA for the CDR3 is TGCGCCAGCAGCTTAACTAAACGGGGCCTCCGGGCGGCCAAAAACATTCAGTACTTC. It codes for CASSLTKRGLRAAKNIQYF. V gene TRBV5-1 combines with J gene TRBJ2-4; D possibly uses TRBD1 or TRBD2 (5 bases each). This CDR3 has 19 residues. CDR1 is SGHRS, CDR2 YFSETQ, per germline. V lost 2 bases and J lost 1, with 22 bases in between.

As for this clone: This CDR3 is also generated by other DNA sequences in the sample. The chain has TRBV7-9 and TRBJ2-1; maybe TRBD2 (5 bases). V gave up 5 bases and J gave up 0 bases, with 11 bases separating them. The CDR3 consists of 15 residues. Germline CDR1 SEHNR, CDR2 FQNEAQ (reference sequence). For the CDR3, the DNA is TGTGCCAGCAGCCTCCGAGGGAGCTCCTACAATGAGCAGTTCTTC. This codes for CASSLRGSSYNEQFF.

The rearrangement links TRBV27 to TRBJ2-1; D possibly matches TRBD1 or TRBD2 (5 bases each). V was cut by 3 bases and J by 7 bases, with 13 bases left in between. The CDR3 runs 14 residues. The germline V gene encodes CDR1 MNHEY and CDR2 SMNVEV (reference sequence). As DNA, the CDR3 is TGTGCCAGCAGTTTCCGGGACCGCCTAAATGAGCAGTTCTTC. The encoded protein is CASSFRDRLNEQFF.

The CDR3 nucleotides read TGTGCCAGCAGCCCGAAGGGGGGGTTAGGAGAGACCCAGTACTTC. This encodes CASSPKGGLGETQYF. The chain recombines TRBV4-2 with TRBJ2-5, with D possibly TRBD2 on 7 matching bases. The CDR3 runs to 15 residues. Germline V gives CDR1 LGHNA, CDR2 YNFKEQ. The germline V and J ends were trimmed by 4 bases and 4 bases, with 16 bases remaining between them.

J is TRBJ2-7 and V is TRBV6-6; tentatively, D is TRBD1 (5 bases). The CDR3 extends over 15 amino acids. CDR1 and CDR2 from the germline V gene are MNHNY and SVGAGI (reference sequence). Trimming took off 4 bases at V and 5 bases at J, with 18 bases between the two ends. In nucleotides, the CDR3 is TGTGCCAGCAGTTCCTCAGGGATAAAGTGGAACGAGCAGTACTTC. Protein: CASSSSGIKWNEQYF.

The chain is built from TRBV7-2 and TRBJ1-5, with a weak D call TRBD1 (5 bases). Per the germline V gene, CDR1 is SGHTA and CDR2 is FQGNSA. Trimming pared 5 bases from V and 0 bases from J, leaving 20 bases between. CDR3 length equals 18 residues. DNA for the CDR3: TGTGCCAGCAGCCGTGGACCCCCCGGGGGATATAGCAATCAGCCCCAGCATTTT. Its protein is CASSRGPPGGYSNQPQHF.

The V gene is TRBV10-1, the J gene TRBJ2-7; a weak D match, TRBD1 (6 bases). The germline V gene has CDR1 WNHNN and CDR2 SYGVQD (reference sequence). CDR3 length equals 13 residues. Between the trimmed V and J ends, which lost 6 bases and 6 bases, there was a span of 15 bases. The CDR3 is CASSEGGRGEQYF. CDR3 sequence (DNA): TGCGCCAGCAGCGAAGGGGGACGAGGCGAGCAGTACTTC.

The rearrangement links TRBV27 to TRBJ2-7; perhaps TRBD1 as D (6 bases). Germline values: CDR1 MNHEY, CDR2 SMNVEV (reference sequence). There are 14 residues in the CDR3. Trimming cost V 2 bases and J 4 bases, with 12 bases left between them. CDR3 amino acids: CASSLETGHYEQYF. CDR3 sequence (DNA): TGTGCCAGCAGTTTAGAAACAGGGCATTACGAGCAGTACTTC.

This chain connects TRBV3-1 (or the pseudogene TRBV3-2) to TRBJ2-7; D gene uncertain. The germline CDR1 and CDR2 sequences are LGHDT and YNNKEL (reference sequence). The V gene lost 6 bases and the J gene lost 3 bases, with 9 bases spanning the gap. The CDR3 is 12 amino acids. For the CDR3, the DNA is TGTGCCAGCAGTTTCCAGAGCTACGAGCAGTACTTC. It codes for CASSFQSYEQYF.

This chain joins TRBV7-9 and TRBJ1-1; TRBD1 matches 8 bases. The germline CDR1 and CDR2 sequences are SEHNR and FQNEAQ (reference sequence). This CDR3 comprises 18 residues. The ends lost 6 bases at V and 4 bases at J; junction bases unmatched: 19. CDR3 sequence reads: CASSSIRGRGQGGTEAFF. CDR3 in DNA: TGTGCCAGCAGTTCAATTAGGGGCAGGGGGCAAGGGGGCACTGAAGCTTTCTTT.

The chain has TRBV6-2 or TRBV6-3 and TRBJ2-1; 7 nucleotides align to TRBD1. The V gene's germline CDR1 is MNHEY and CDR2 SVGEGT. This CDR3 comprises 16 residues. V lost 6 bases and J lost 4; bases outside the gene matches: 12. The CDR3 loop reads CASSPRGLGVYNEQFF. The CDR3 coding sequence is TGTGCCAGCAGCCCAAGGGGGCTGGGGGTATACAATGAGCAGTTCTTC.

CDR3 sequence (DNA): TGTGCCAGCAGCTTAAGAGGGGCCGAGACCCAGTACTTC. Translating gives CASSLRGAETQYF. V and J are TRBV7-9 and TRBJ2-5; D tentatively reads TRBD1 or TRBD2 (5 bases each). There are 13 residues in the CDR3. The V end lost 2 bases, the J end lost 5 bases, and 9 bases lay between the germline ends. Germline V gene data show CDR1 as SEHNR and CDR2 as FQNEAQ (reference sequence).

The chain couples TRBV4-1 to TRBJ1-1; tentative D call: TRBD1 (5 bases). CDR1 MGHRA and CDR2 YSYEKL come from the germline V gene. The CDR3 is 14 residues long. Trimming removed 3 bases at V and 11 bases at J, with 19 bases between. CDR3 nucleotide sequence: TGCGCCAGCAGCCAGTTAGGAGATCGGGGGGAGGCTTTCTTT. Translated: CASSQLGDRGEAFF.

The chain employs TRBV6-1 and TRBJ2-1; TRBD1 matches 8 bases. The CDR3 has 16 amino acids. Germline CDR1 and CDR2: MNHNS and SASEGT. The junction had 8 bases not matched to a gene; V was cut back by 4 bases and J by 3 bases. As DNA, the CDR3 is TGTGCCAGCAGTGGCCGGGACAGGATTATCTACAATGAGCAGTTCTTC. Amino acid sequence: CASSGRDRIIYNEQFF.

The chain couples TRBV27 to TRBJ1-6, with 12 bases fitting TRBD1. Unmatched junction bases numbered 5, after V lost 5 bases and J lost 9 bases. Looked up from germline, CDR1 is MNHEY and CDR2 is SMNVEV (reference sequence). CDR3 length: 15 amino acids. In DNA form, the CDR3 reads TGTGCCAGCAGTGTCGGGACAGGGGGCCTTTCACCCCTCCACTTT. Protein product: CASSVGTGGLSPLHF.

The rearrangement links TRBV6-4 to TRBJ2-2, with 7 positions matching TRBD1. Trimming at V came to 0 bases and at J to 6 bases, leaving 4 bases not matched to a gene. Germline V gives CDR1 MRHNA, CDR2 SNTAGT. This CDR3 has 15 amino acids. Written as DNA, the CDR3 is TGTGCCAGCAGTGACTCGAGCGACAGGGCCGGGGAGCTGTTTTTT. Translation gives CASSDSSDRAGELFF.

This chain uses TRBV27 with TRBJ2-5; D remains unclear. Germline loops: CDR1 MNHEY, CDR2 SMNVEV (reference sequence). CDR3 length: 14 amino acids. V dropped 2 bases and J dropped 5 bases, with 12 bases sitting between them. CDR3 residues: CASSLSPFGETQYF. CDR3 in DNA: TGTGCCAGCAGTTTAAGTCCCTTTGGGGAGACCCAGTACTTC.

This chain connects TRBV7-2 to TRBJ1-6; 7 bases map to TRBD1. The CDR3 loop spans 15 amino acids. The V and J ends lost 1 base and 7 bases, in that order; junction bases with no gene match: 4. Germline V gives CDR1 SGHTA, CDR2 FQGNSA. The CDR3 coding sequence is TGTGCCAGCAGCTTAGTCTCGACAGGGAATTCACCCCTCCACTTT. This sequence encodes CASSLVSTGNSPLHF. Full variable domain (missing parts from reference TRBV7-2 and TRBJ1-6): GAGVSQSPSNKVTEKGKDVELRCDPISGHTALYWYRQSLGQGLEFLIYFQGNSAPDKSGLPSDRFSAERTGGSVSTLTIQRTQQEDSAVYLCASSLVSTGNSPLHFGNGTRLTVT.

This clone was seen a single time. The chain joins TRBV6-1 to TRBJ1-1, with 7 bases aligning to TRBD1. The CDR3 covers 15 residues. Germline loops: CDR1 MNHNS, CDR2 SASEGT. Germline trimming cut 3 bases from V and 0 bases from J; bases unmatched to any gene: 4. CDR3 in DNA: TGTGCCAGCAGTGAGCTACAGGGGCTGAACACTGAAGCTTTCTTT. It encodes CASSELQGLNTEAFF.

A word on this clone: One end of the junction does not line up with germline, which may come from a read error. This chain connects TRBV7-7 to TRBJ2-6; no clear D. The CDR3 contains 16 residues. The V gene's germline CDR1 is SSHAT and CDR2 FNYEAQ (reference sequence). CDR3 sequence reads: CASSLEFGSGANVLTF. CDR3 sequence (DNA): TGTGCTAGCAGCTTAGAGTTCGGCTCTGGGGCCAACGTCCTGACTTTC.

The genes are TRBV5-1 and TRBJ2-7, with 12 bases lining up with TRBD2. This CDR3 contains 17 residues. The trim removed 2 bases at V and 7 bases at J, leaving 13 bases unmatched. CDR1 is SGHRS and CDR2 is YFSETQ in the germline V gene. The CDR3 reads CASSLASTLAGGMEQYF. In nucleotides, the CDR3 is TGCGCCAGCAGCTTAGCTTCCACCCTAGCGGGAGGGATGGAGCAGTACTTC.

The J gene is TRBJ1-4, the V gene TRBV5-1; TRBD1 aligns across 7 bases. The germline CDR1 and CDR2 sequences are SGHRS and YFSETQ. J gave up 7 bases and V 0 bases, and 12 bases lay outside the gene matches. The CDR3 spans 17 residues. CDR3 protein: CASSLVPPGQSTEKLFF. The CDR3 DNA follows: TGCGCCAGCAGCTTGGTTCCCCCGGGACAGTCCACTGAAAAACTGTTTTTT.

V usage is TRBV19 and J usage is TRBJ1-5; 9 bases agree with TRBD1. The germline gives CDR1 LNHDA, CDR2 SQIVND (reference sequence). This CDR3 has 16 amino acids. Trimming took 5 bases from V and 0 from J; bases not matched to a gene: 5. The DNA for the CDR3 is TGTGCCAGTAGTCCTCGACAGGGGGGTAGCAATCAGCCCCAGCATTTT. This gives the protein CASSPRQGGSNQPQHF.

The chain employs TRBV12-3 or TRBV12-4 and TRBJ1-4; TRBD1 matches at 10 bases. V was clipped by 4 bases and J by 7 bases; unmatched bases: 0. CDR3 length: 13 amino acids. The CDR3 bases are TGTGCCAGCAGTTGGGACAGGGGTGAAAAACTGTTTTTT. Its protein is CASSWDRGEKLFF.